This record concerns one TCR beta chain sequence. What it binds is not known. These data are taken from a study of beta chain features in type 1 diabetes. Since all of the isolated RNA was reverse transcribed, expressed TCRB transcripts were what got sequenced. Generated by immunoSEQ multiplex PCR, the TCRdb table keeps only in-frame clones and is missing some. The table includes 45,000 to 60,000 clones, roughly 45% detected once. CDR1 is SNHLY, CDR2 FYNNEI, per germline. The CDR3 is 14 residues long. J was trimmed by 2 bases and V by 6 bases; bases with no gene match: 7. Findings of the study overall: A closer apparent resemblance between naive, central memory and Treg TCRB repertoires was seen in patients than in healthy donors. In all four CD4+ subsets, TCRB CDR3 length was significantly, moderately reduced in type 1 diabetes.

Specimen: stem cell memory CD4+ T cells from blood. The sequence was collected from a man aged 30 to 45 with type 1 diabetes. V usage is TRBV2 and J usage is TRBJ2-7; 7 nucleotides line up with TRBD1. CDR3 nucleotide sequence: TGTGCCAGCAGGATAAGACAGGGCGCCTACGAGCAGTACTTC. It translates to CASRIRQGAYEQYF.